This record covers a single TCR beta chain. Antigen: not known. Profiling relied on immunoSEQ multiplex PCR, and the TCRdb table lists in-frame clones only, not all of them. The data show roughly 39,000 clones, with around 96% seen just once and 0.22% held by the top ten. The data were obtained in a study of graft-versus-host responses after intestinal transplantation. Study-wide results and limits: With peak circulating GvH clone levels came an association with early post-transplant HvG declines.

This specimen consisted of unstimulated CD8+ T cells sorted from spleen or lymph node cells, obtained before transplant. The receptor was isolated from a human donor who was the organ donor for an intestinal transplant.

The chain's CDR3 is CASREGQNSNQPQHF. The CDR3, as DNA: TGTGCCAGCAGGGAGGGGCAAAATAGCAATCAGCCCCAGCATTTT. The V call is TRBV16, the J call TRBJ1-5; possible D gene TRBD1, 5 bases. The CDR3 contains 15 residues. Germline V gene lookup returns CDR1 KGHSY and CDR2 FQNENV. Deletions cut 6 bases from V and 0 bases from J, with 12 bases between.